A single sample is the source of the 5 T cell receptor beta chains below, sequenced in a study of T cells after posttransplantation cyclophosphamide. Libraries were prepared by immunoSEQ multiplex PCR; TCRdb keeps only in-frame clonotypes and omits some of them. The specimen has roughly 45,000 clones, none found just once. The sequenced material came from PBMCs. The receptors here all came from a man aged 35 to 55 in good health, CMV-negative, and a related stem cell transplant donor.

This clone was detected many times. V and J are TRBV7-9 and TRBJ2-7, with 8 bases fitting TRBD2. Trimming at V came to 3 bases and at J to 4 bases, leaving 11 bases not matched to a gene. The CDR3 length is 16 residues. The germline gives CDR1 SEHNR, CDR2 FQNEAQ (reference sequence). The CDR3 coding sequence is TGTGCCAGCAGCTTTAGGGTGGCGGGAGGATTGTACGAGCAGTACTTC. Its translation is CASSFRVAGGLYEQYF.

This clone was picked up many times. The CDR3 reads CASSLGASGNGQYF. The CDR3 nucleotides read TGTGCCAGCAGCTTAGGCGCTAGCGGGAACGGGCAGTATTTT. The chain links TRBV11-2 to TRBJ2-3, with 9 bases that match TRBD2. Germline V gene sequence: CDR1 SGHAT, CDR2 FQNNGV. Germline trimming cut 1 base from V and 11 bases from J; bases unmatched to any gene: 7. The CDR3 runs 14 residues. Filled out from reference TRBV11-2 and TRBJ2-3, the complete variable domain reads EAGVAQSPRYKIIEKRQSVAFWCNPISGHATLYWYQQILGQGPKLLIQFQNNGVVDDSQLPKDRFSAERLKGVDSTLKIQPAKLEDSAVYLCASSLGASGNGQYFGPGTRLTVL.

This clone was seen repeatedly, ten times or more. CDR3 residues: CASSSETGGNTIYF. In nucleotides, the CDR3 is TGTGCCAGCAGTTCCGAAACAGGGGGAAACACCATATATTTT. The chain recombines TRBV28 with TRBJ1-3; D is possibly TRBD1 (6 bases). The CDR3 covers 14 residues. The V end was cut by 4 bases, the J end by 4 bases, with 11 bases between. The V gene's germline CDR1 is MDHEN and CDR2 SYDVKM.

This clone was observed a handful of times. The V gene is TRBV6-1, the J gene TRBJ1-2, with TRBD1 matching 9 bases. In germline, CDR1 is MNHNS, CDR2 SASEGT. CDR3 size: 15 residues. Losses at the gene ends were 5 bases for V and 8 bases for J; bases not matched to a gene: 12. The CDR3: CASSSSPGQGVGYTF. In nucleotides, the CDR3 is TGTGCCAGCAGTTCCAGCCCGGGACAGGGTGTGGGCTACACCTTC.

This clone has a count of ten or more. This chain uses TRBV5-4 with TRBJ2-2; D is uncertain. The V gene's germline CDR1 is SGHNT and CDR2 YYREEE (reference sequence). There are 15 residues in the CDR3. V was clipped by 3 bases and J by 4 bases, with 13 bases between them. CDR3 DNA: TGTGCCAGCAGCTCTGGGCCAGCCCTCACCGGGGAGCTGTTTTTT. This gives the protein CASSSGPALTGELFF.